This T cell receptor beta chain was recovered during a study of T cells in Graves' hyperthyroidism and ophthalmopathy (dated 2019 in TCRdb). Looking at the study overall: Peripheral blood was collected at initial diagnosis, before any treatment. To identify distinguishing TCR V-J signatures, a discovery cohort of 100 or so patients was used, comprising some 45 with Graves' ophthalmopathy and some 57 with stable Graves' hyperthyroidism. Prospective prediction of ophthalmopathy was tested in an independent validation cohort of fewer than 20 hyperthyroidism patients and 17 patients who later progressed to ophthalmopathy. For training and testing, the roughly 100 patients in the discovery cohort were randomly divided in a 7:3 ratio. Thyroid tissue and blood T-cell repertoires from about six Graves' hyperthyroidism patients were also compared in the study. Once sampling was done, hyperthyroidism patients were given methimazole at a starting dose of 30 mg daily, whereas ophthalmopathy patients were given high-dose intravenous methylprednisolone. The paper reports TCR Vbeta CDR3 sequencing of over 130 peripheral blood samples: around 41 ophthalmopathy, about 75 hyperthyroidism and around 17 progressor patients. What the study reported, not specific to this receptor: Most expanded thyroid clonotypes (frequency above 0.001) were also detected in blood, suggesting blood repertoires may reflect thyroid immune responses. During validation, the model predicted progression to ophthalmopathy a median of roughly six months ahead of onset, with around 70% sensitivity and 72% to 85% specificity. In cross-validation, a model built on a 13 V-J signature told ophthalmopathy apart from stable hyperthyroidism with over 85% sensitivity and roughly 81% specificity, and in testing the same model reached 80%/75%. No statistical method was used to fix the sample size in advance, and group allocation was not hidden from the investigators.

Graves' hyperthyroidism was defined as stable when no progression to ophthalmopathy occurred over 18 months of follow-up. The hyperthyroidism patients were between 18 and 65 years old and newly diagnosed, with a disease duration of less than 2 months. Patients with uncontrolled infections, other autoimmune diseases, pregnancy or lactation were excluded. Diagnoses were based on clinical symptoms, serum thyroxine and TRAb, thyroid ultrasound and orbital computed tomography. PBMCs were separated from approximately 9.9 ml of fresh peripheral blood using Ficoll-Paque density gradient centrifugation. Total RNA was extracted using Trizol reagent, and RNA quality was assessed on an Agilent 2100 Bioanalyzer. A word on this clonotype: This receptor's antigen is unknown. No much larger clonotype is one base removed from it; base qualities were not supplied.

Unmatched junction bases come to 26, with V trimmed by 4 bases and J by 9 bases. The CDR3 runs 19 residues from the cysteine to the phenylalanine. The kept DNA is CDR3 alone, 57 bases in frame from the first base. Taken from the germline V gene, the CDR1 and CDR2 loops are SGHAT and FQNNGV. The TCR beta CDR3 regions were amplified from the RNA transcripts. A first-round RT-PCR of the TCR CDR3 used the HTBI primer set with the Qiagen OneStep RT-PCR kit. Libraries were constructed in a second round of multiplex PCR, after which size selection and purification were performed. Libraries were sequenced paired-end with 100 bp reads on an Illumina HiSeq2000. Regarding the original processing steps: SOAPnuke was used to process the raw data, removing reads that contained adapters or uncalled bases, had a mean Phred below 15, or lacked an exact match to the constant primer or identifier. High-quality paired reads were merged with COPE v1.2.5, and unique nucleotide sequences were defined as clonotypes. MiTCR v1.1 was used to align the clonotypes against IMGT TRBV, TRBD and TRBJ reference segments. The analysis was restricted to V-J combinations with a frequency above 0.0001, which together covered 99.2% of the repertoires. The TCS score was defined as the ratio of F50 (clonal expansion) to E x V (chaos), calculated using BLOSUM62-based TCRdist between CDR3 peptides within each V-J. Welch's t-statistics and random forest reduced roughly 500 V-J features to some 14, which were used in a naive Bayes classifier (R e1071). TCRdb itself trimmed the public reads at Q25 with fastp, ran MiXCR and retained productive beta chains. Identical CDR3 protein sequences are pooled into one entry, listed with their most common genes and DNA. TCRdb assigned the V and J calls; the authors' analysis was not used. Counted in this sample were 540,000 or so distinct CDR3 sequences; 15% to 18% of them appeared once. In total, the top ten clones hold around 7.3% of the sample.

This TCR was recovered from a woman in her thirties with Graves' hyperthyroidism. This chain is built from TRBV11-2 and TRBJ2-7, and TRBD2 aligns with 8 junction nucleotides. Sequencing was performed on blood. At the DNA level, the sequence is TGTGCCAGCAGCTCCACCCGATCGGTCCGCAGCGGGAGAGATGGGGGGCAGTACTTC. It translates as CASSSTRSVRSGRDGGQYF.